The 17 T cell receptor beta chains reported below all come from one sample, sequenced in a study of graft-versus-host responses after intestinal transplantation. Irradiated, violet-dye-labeled stimulators (around 200,000) were plated alongside around 200,000 CFSE-labeled responders. Profiling relied on immunoSEQ multiplex PCR, and the TCRdb table lists in-frame clones only, not all of them. The sample holds 20,000 to 25,000 clones, 33% seen once. Material: alloreactive CD8+ T cells from a mixed lymphocyte reaction culture, obtained before intestinal transplant. As for subset: CFSE-low proliferating T cells sorted from approximately six-day pre-transplant mixed lymphocyte reaction (GvH or HvG direction). All receptors come from a human patient who received an intestinal transplant.

The sample holds one count of this clone. The V gene is TRBV27, the J gene TRBJ2-1; D not certain. The V end was cut by 0 bases, the J end by 0 bases, with 9 bases between. This CDR3 has 16 residues. Germline CDR1 MNHEY, CDR2 SMNVEV (reference sequence). The CDR3 DNA reads TGTGCCAGCAGTTTATCGTGGCGGAGCTCCTACAATGAGCAGTTCTTC. Encoded protein: CASSLSWRSSYNEQFF.

For this clone: The junction shows a germline mismatch at one end, possibly a read error. The J gene is TRBJ2-7, the V gene TRBV5-1; 7 bases map to TRBD1. The CDR3 covers 14 residues. Germline CDR1 and CDR2: SGHRS and YFSETQ. In nucleotides, the CDR3 is TGTGCCAGCAGCCCGCAGGGGGTGACCTACGAGCAGTACTTC. Translating gives CASSPQGVTYEQYF. Using reference TRBV5-1 and TRBJ2-7 for the parts outside the CDR3, the full variable domain is KAGVTQTPRYLIKTRGQQVTLSCSPISGHRSVSWYQQTPGQGLQFLFEYFSETQRNKGNFPGRFSGRQFSNSRSEMNVSTLELGDSALYLCASSPQGVTYEQYFGPGTRLTVT.

The table lists this clone with a few counts. The chain links TRBV4-1 to TRBJ1-4; D might be TRBD1 (5 bases). The CDR3 has 14 residues. Germline CDR1 reads MGHRA; CDR2 reads YSYEKL. Trimming took off 4 bases at V and 5 bases at J, with 11 bases between the two ends. The CDR3 region has the DNA TGCGCCAGCAGCCCGGGGCCTCAAAATGAAAAACTGTTTTTT. The encoded protein is CASSPGPQNEKLFF.

Only a few counts were recorded for this clone. The J gene is TRBJ1-2, the V gene TRBV9, with 10 bases matching TRBD1. The V gene's germline CDR1 is SGDLS and CDR2 YYNGEE. The trim removed 4 bases at V and 5 bases at J, leaving 8 bases unmatched. The CDR3 length is 15 residues. DNA for the CDR3: TGTGCCAGCAGCCCGCGGACAGGGGGGTTTTATGGCTACACCTTC. Translation gives CASSPRTGGFYGYTF.

The chain recombines TRBV11-2 with TRBJ2-5; 12 bases are shared with TRBD2. The ends lost 5 bases at V and 1 base at J; junction bases unmatched: 8. Germline CDR1 is SGHAT and CDR2 is FQNNGV. The CDR3 is made up of 17 amino acids. The CDR3 loop is CASSRGASGGAQETQYF. CDR3 nucleotides: TGTGCCAGCAGCCGGGGGGCTAGCGGGGGGGCCCAAGAGACCCAGTACTTC.

The table lists this clone with a few counts. The chain employs TRBV11-2 and TRBJ2-5; D may correspond to TRBD1 or TRBD2 (5 bases each). In germline, CDR1 is SGHAT, CDR2 FQNNGV. The length of the CDR3 is 15 residues. The V gene lost 5 bases and the J gene lost 5 bases, with 18 bases spanning the gap. Here the CDR3 DNA reads TGTGCCAGCAGCCACGGGGCAGGGCTGGTGGAGACCCAGTACTTC. Protein product: CASSHGAGLVETQYF.

In this sample, this clone turned up a few times. The rearrangement joins TRBV15 to TRBJ2-1, with a weak D call TRBD2 (5 bases). The V and J ends lost 0 bases and 5 bases respectively, with 11 bases between them. Germline CDR1 reads LNHNV; CDR2 reads YYDKDF (reference sequence). This CDR3 is built from 15 residues. The DNA of the CDR3 is TGTGCCACCAGCAGAGAAGTAGCGAGTCACAATGAGCAGTTCTTC. Its translation: CATSREVASHNEQFF.

This chain joins TRBV4-1 and TRBJ1-1; possible D gene TRBD1, 6 bases. There are 16 residues in the CDR3. CDR1 is MGHRA and CDR2 is YSYEKL in the germline V gene. The germline V and J ends were trimmed by 3 bases and 0 bases, with 14 bases remaining between them. The CDR3: CASSHRAGDMNTEAFF. In DNA, the CDR3 is TGCGCCAGCAGCCACAGGGCAGGGGACATGAACACTGAAGCTTTCTTT.

The J gene is TRBJ2-7, the V gene TRBV4-3, with 9 bases fitting TRBD2. J was trimmed by 2 bases and V by 4 bases; bases with no gene match: 3. CDR1 is LGHNA, CDR2 YSLEER, per germline. The CDR3 contains 14 residues. The CDR3 is CASSPTSGTYEQYF. CDR3 nucleotides: TGCGCCAGCAGCCCGACTAGCGGCACCTACGAGCAGTACTTC.

V gene TRBV6-1 combines with J gene TRBJ2-7; D tentatively reads TRBD1 or TRBD2 (6 bases each). This CDR3 has 13 amino acids. Germline assignment: CDR1 MNHNS and CDR2 SASEGT. The V end lost 9 bases, the J end lost 5 bases, and 17 bases lay between the germline ends. The CDR3 region has the DNA TGTGCCAGTTCGGGCAGGGGAGGTAACGAGCAGTACTTC. Amino acid sequence: CASSGRGGNEQYF.

This clone turned up a few times. The genes are TRBV9 and TRBJ1-2, with 9 positions matching TRBD1. This CDR3 is built from 18 residues. V lost 0 bases and J lost 3; bases outside the gene matches: 12. Germline V gene data show CDR1 as SGDLS and CDR2 as YYNGEE. Written as DNA, the CDR3 is TGTGCCAGCAGCGTAGGCGACAGGGGGAGGGTGGTCGACTATGGCTACACCTTC. Translating gives CASSVGDRGRVVDYGYTF.

Points on this clone: This clone may be a read error of a much larger clone one base away. The chain carries TRBV13 and TRBJ2-7; unclear D gene. In germline, CDR1 is PRHDT, CDR2 FYEKMQ (reference sequence). V lost 1 base, J lost 3 bases, and 4 bases lay in between. The CDR3 loop spans 12 amino acids. CDR3 nucleotide sequence: TGTGCCAGCAGCTTAGACAGCTACGAGCAGTACTTC. This codes for CASSLDSYEQYF.

This chain joins TRBV6-1 and TRBJ1-2; D call uncertain. The CDR3 consists of 13 residues. V was clipped by 1 base and J by 8 bases, with 11 bases between them. CDR1 MNHNS and CDR2 SASEGT come from the germline V gene. CDR3 DNA: TGTGCCAGCAGTGAAGTGGCTAGCTGGGGCTACACCTTC. It yields the protein CASSEVASWGYTF.

This clone is labeled medium-sized. The rearrangement links TRBV6-1 to TRBJ2-7, with D possibly being TRBD2 (7 bases). V gave up 10 bases and J gave up 2 bases, with 15 bases separating them. This CDR3 is built from 13 residues. Per germline, CDR1 MNHNS and CDR2 SASEGT. This CDR3 is CATKGGAAYEQYF. The DNA of the CDR3 is TGTGCCACCAAGGGGGGGGCTGCCTACGAGCAGTACTTC.

This clone is deemed medium-sized. The chain is built from TRBV10-3 and TRBJ1-5; possibly TRBD1 for D (5 bases). The V gene's germline CDR1 is ENHRY and CDR2 SYGVKD. V was cut by 3 bases and J by 6 bases, with 15 bases left in between. The CDR3 loop spans 15 amino acids. CDR3 sequence reads: CAISETGTPAQPQHF. CDR3 nucleotide sequence: TGTGCCATCAGTGAAACCGGGACCCCAGCTCAGCCCCAGCATTTT.

This clone was picked up a small number of times. The chain recombines TRBV27 with TRBJ2-7, with 9 bases lining up with TRBD2. V shed 5 bases and J 3 bases; nucleotides not matched to a gene: 8. Per the germline V gene, CDR1 is MNHEY and CDR2 is SMNVEV (reference sequence). The CDR3 has 15 residues. DNA of the CDR3: TGTGCCAGCAGTCTTATCGCGGGAGGGTTCTACGAGCAGTACTTC. Translated: CASSLIAGGFYEQYF.

This clone ranks as medium-sized. V gene TRBV15 combines with J gene TRBJ1-4; the D gene is possibly TRBD1 (6 bases). The CDR3 runs to 15 residues. Germline CDR1 reads LNHNV; CDR2 reads YYDKDF (reference sequence). Trimming pared 5 bases from V and 8 bases from J, leaving 18 bases between. CDR3 sequence reads: CATSPETGGNEKLFF. DNA for the CDR3: TGTGCCACCAGCCCAGAGACTGGGGGCAACGAAAAACTGTTTTTT.